The 23 T cell receptor beta chains below were found in one sample sequenced in a study of T-cell memory formation after mild COVID-19. TCRdb used MiXCR to reprocess the 5' RACE reads, holding one entry per CDR3 protein. The sample has some 310,000 distinct CDR3 sequences, under 25% seen once. Source material: PBMCs or a T cell subset sorted from them (not recorded which). The receptors come from a man younger than 35 who had mild COVID-19 (a few samples of this study predate the infection). Cell type and time point are not known.

The chain recombines TRBV30 with TRBJ1-6, with TRBD1 as a possible D gene (5 bases). Trimming cost V 0 bases and J 5 bases, with 11 bases left between them. This CDR3 comprises 15 residues. CDR1 GTSNPN and CDR2 SVGIG come from the germline V gene (reference sequence). CDR3 protein: CAWSVMGRNNSPLHF. The CDR3 DNA reads as TGTGCCTGGAGTGTGATGGGACGGAATAATTCACCCCTCCACTTT.

On this clonotype: The germline gene is not matched at one end of the junction; a read error may be the cause. The chain is built from TRBV7-2 and TRBJ2-1; 12 positions match TRBD2. CDR1 SGHTA and CDR2 FQGNSA come from the germline V gene. CDR3 length: 12 residues. CDR3: CASSPSGGAVIF. The CDR3 nucleotides are TGTGCCAGCAGTCCTAGCGGGGGGGCCGTAATCTTC.

The chain links TRBV20-1 to TRBJ1-1; 7 bases align to TRBD1. This CDR3 comprises 13 residues. With 5 bases clipped from V and 3 bases from J, the junction kept 6 bases outside the gene matches. CDR1 is DFQATT, CDR2 SNEGSKA, per germline (reference sequence). CDR3 loop: CSASSDRHTEAFF. In DNA form, the CDR3 reads TGCAGTGCTTCTTCGGACAGGCACACTGAAGCTTTCTTT.

The V call is TRBV7-2, the J call TRBJ1-2; no reliable D call. V was shortened by 5 bases and J by 5 bases, with 12 bases between the two germline ends. Per the germline V gene, CDR1 is SGHTA and CDR2 is FQGNSA. The length of the CDR3 is 13 residues. The CDR3 DNA sequence: TGTGCCAGCAGCCCCGCTTCGGGGTATGGCTACACCTTC. Translation gives CASSPASGYGYTF.

This chain links TRBV4-2 with TRBJ2-3, with D unclear. V dropped 0 bases and J dropped 4 bases, with 20 bases sitting between them. Germline loops: CDR1 LGHNA, CDR2 YNFKEQ. The CDR3 runs 18 residues. This CDR3 is CASSQEGAEISLSDTQYF. The CDR3 DNA sequence: TGTGCCAGCAGCCAAGAGGGCGCGGAGATTAGCTTATCAGATACGCAGTATTTT.

This clonotype was observed many times. The chain employs TRBV3-1 and TRBJ1-1; D is unresolved. This CDR3 spans 13 amino acids. The V end lost 1 base, the J end lost 6 bases, and 9 bases lay between the germline ends. Germline CDR1 LGHDT, CDR2 YNNKEL (reference sequence). The CDR3 DNA reads TGTGCCAGCAGCCAAGGAAGCGGGGCTGAAGCTTTCTTT. Its protein is CASSQGSGAEAFF.

This clonotype was seen only a few times. J is TRBJ2-5 and V is TRBV4-2, with unresolved D. Germline assignment: CDR1 LGHNA and CDR2 YNFKEQ. V dropped 0 bases and J dropped 5 bases, with 13 bases sitting between them. The CDR3 has 15 residues. The CDR3 nucleotides read TGTGCCAGCAGCCAAGATCCGGAATTCCCCGAGACCCAGTACTTC. This codes for CASSQDPEFPETQYF.

CDR3: CASSQRTGGGYSGANVLTF. CDR3 nucleotide sequence: TGTGCCAGCAGCCAACGAACAGGGGGCGGCTATTCTGGGGCCAACGTCCTGACTTTC. The V gene is TRBV7-2, the J gene TRBJ2-6; 9 bases align to TRBD1. The CDR3 extends over 19 amino acids. The junction had 12 bases not matched to a gene; V was cut back by 5 bases and J by 1 base. Germline V gives CDR1 SGHTA, CDR2 FQGNSA. The whole variable domain, filled in from reference TRBV7-2 and TRBJ2-6, reads GAGVSQSPSNKVTEKGKDVELRCDPISGHTALYWYRQSLGQGLEFLIYFQGNSAPDKSGLPSDRFSAERTGGSVSTLTIQRTQQEDSAVYLCASSQRTGGGYSGANVLTFGAGSRLTVL.

This chain uses TRBV20-1 with TRBJ2-3, with 11 bases identical to TRBD1. The CDR3 contains 13 residues. V lost 6 bases and J lost 6; bases outside the gene matches: 5. Germline V gene data show CDR1 as DFQATT and CDR2 as SNEGSKA (reference sequence). The CDR3 reads CSAGQGATDTQYF. DNA of the CDR3: TGCAGTGCAGGACAGGGGGCAACGGATACGCAGTATTTT.

This clonotype has a count of ten or more. This chain connects TRBV6-5 to TRBJ1-3; no reliable D call. From germline, CDR1 is MNHEY and CDR2 SVGAGI. Trimming took 6 bases from V and 0 from J, leaving 12 bases between them. The length of the CDR3 is 15 residues. The CDR3 coding sequence is TGTGCCAGCAGCAGACGCGGGGACTCTGGAAACACCATATATTTT. Amino acid sequence: CASSRRGDSGNTIYF.

This sequence joins TRBV20-1 and TRBJ2-4; 8 positions agree with TRBD1. V was clipped by 6 bases and J by 9 bases; unmatched bases: 13. Germline values: CDR1 DFQATT, CDR2 SNEGSKA (reference sequence). The CDR3 spans 14 residues. This chain's CDR3 is CSANQARTGTIQYF. The CDR3 DNA follows: TGCAGTGCCAACCAGGCGAGGACAGGGACCATTCAGTACTTC.

This clonotype was seen more than once but under ten times. J is TRBJ2-5 and V is TRBV4-3; 12 nucleotides agree with TRBD2. From germline, CDR1 is LGHNA and CDR2 YSLEER. The ends lost 4 bases at V and 5 bases at J; junction bases unmatched: 8. The CDR3 loop spans 16 amino acids. The CDR3 region is CASSLLRTSGDETQYF. In DNA form, the CDR3 reads TGCGCCAGCAGCCTATTGAGGACTAGCGGGGACGAGACCCAGTACTTC.

This sequence joins TRBV6-6 and TRBJ2-3; D uncertain. CDR3 length: 14 amino acids. The germline V gene has CDR1 MNHNY and CDR2 SVGAGI (reference sequence). Trimming stripped 3 bases from V and 0 bases from J, with 7 bases between. CDR3 sequence (DNA): TGTGCCAGCAGTTATACCGGGAGCACAGATACGCAGTATTTT. It is translated as CASSYTGSTDTQYF.

Turning to this clonotype: The limits of the CDR3 on the DNA are not certain, so only TCRdb's listed CDR3 is given. This chain links TRBV12-3 or TRBV12-4 with TRBJ1-5. From its first to its last residue, the CDR3 has 14 amino acids. The CDR3: CASSSSDSNQPQHF.

This clonotype has a count of ten or more. The chain links TRBV15 to TRBJ2-2, with 8 bases matching TRBD1. Per the germline V gene, CDR1 is LNHNV and CDR2 is YYDKDF (reference sequence). The CDR3 covers 14 residues. Unmatched junction bases numbered 3, after V lost 5 bases and J lost 4 bases. The CDR3 loop reads CATSPGQGTGELFF. CDR3 coding DNA: TGTGCCACCAGCCCTGGACAGGGCACCGGGGAGCTGTTTTTT. The whole variable domain, remainder taken from reference TRBV15 and TRBJ2-2, is DAMVIQNPRYQVTQFGKPVTLSCSQTLNHNVMYWYQQKSSQAPKLLFHYYDKDFNNEADTPDNFQSRRPNTSFCFLDIRSPGLGDTAMYLCATSPGQGTGELFFGEGSRLTVL.

The rearrangement uses TRBV5-1 and TRBJ2-5; a weak D match, TRBD2 (5 bases). Deletions cut 2 bases from V and 5 bases from J, with 13 bases between. CDR1 SGHRS and CDR2 YFSETQ come from the germline V gene. This CDR3 is built from 14 residues. The CDR3: CASSLLDSGETQYF. Here the CDR3 DNA reads TGCGCCAGCAGCTTACTCGACTCGGGGGAGACCCAGTACTTC.

The V call is TRBV18, the J call TRBJ1-1; 7 bases match TRBD1. CDR3 size: 15 residues. The J segment lost 2 bases and the V segment lost 2 bases, leaving 5 bases of the junction unmatched. Germline V gene lookup returns CDR1 KGHSH and CDR2 LQKENI. The CDR3 here is CASSPRQGKNTEAFF. CDR3 in DNA: TGTGCCAGCTCACCAAGACAGGGAAAAAACACTGAAGCTTTCTTT.

The chain has TRBV7-8 and TRBJ2-3, with no clear D. The CDR3 runs 13 residues. The ends were cut back, 1 base at V and 6 bases at J, with 8 bases in the middle. The germline gives CDR1 SGHVS, CDR2 FQNEAQ. In nucleotides, the CDR3 is TGTGCCAGCAGCTTAGGGCAGAAGGATACGCAGTATTTT. Encoded protein: CASSLGQKDTQYF. The whole variable domain, filled in from reference TRBV7-8 and TRBJ2-3, reads GAGVSQSPRYKVAKRGQDVALRCDPISGHVSLFWYQQALGQGPEFLTYFQNEAQLDKSGLPSDRFFAERPEGSVSTLKIQRTQQEDSAVYLCASSLGQKDTQYFGPGTRLTVL.

This chain uses TRBV5-1 with TRBJ2-3, with D perhaps being TRBD1 or TRBD2 (5 bases each). This CDR3 has 14 amino acids. V lost 4 bases and J lost 1, with 10 bases in between. The germline V gene has CDR1 SGHRS and CDR2 YFSETQ. CDR3 DNA: TGCGCCAGCAGCGGCCGGGACGGCACAGATACGCAGTATTTT. It specifies CASSGRDGTDTQYF.

The table lists this clonotype with a few counts. The chain is built from TRBV9 and TRBJ2-3; D may correspond to TRBD1 or TRBD2 (5 bases each). This CDR3 has 13 amino acids. CDR1 is SGDLS, CDR2 YYNGEE, per germline. Trimming stripped 7 bases from V and 5 bases from J, with 14 bases between. As DNA, the CDR3 is TGTGCCAGCGGGGCTAGCAATCAAGATACGCAGTATTTT. This encodes CASGASNQDTQYF.

This clonotype was recorded a few times. The J gene is TRBJ2-5, the V gene TRBV28; D unresolved. The CDR3 is made up of 13 amino acids. CDR1 is MDHEN, CDR2 SYDVKM, per germline. V was cut by 3 bases and J by 5 bases, with 10 bases left in between. The CDR3 DNA is TGTGCCAGCAGTTTCCCTCCTTTGGAGACCCAGTACTTC. It codes for CASSFPPLETQYF.

In this sample, this clonotype turned up a few times. The V gene is TRBV7-9, the J gene TRBJ1-1; the D is unclear. Trimming stripped 5 bases from V and 2 bases from J, with 15 bases between. This CDR3 comprises 15 residues. Germline CDR1 is SEHNR and CDR2 is FQNEAQ (reference sequence). Here the CDR3 DNA reads TGTGCCAGCAGCCCAGAGGCCCTCGGAAACACTGAAGCTTTCTTT. Amino acid sequence: CASSPEALGNTEAFF. Drawing the rest from reference TRBV7-9 and TRBJ1-1, the complete variable domain is DTGVSQNPRHKITKRGQNVTFRCDPISEHNRLYWYRQTLGQGPEFLTYFQNEAQLEKSRLLSDRFSAERPKGSFSTLEIQRTEQGDSAMYLCASSPEALGNTEAFFGQGTRLTVV.

This clonotype appeared a few times. A junction boundary mismatches the germline segment, possibly from a read error. This chain links TRBV7-2 with TRBJ2-5; possible D gene TRBD2, 5 bases. Germline V gives CDR1 SGHTA, CDR2 FQGNSA. This CDR3 region has 16 residues. CDR3 nucleotides: TGTGCCAGCAGCGTAGCCTGGATGGCGGGCCAAGAGACCCAGTACTTC. Translated: CASSVAWMAGQETQYF.